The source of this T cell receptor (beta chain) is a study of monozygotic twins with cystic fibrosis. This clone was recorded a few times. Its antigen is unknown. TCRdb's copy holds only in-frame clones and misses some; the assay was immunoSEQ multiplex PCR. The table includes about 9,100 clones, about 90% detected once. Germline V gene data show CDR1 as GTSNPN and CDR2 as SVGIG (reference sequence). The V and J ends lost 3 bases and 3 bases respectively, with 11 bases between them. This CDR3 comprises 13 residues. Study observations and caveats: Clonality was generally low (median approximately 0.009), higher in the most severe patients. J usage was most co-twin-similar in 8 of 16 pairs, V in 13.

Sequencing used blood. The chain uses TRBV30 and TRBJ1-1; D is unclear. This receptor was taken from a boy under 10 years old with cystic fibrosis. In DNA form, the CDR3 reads TGTGCCTGGAGCGGCCGGGCGGACACTGAAGCTTTCTTT. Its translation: CAWSGRADTEAFF.